The following is a T cell receptor beta chain sequence with its context. What it binds is unknown. In germline, CDR1 is PRHDT, CDR2 FYEKMQ (reference sequence). The CDR3 runs to 15 residues. V trimming: 6 bases; J trimming: 2 bases; junction bases outside the gene matches: 6. This specimen comes from a study of OX40 agonist ivuxolimab in advanced cancers. Study-level results: Expanded clones were, on average, more numerous in CD8+ T cells than in CD4+.

TCRdb keeps only in-frame clones here, not all; method: immunoSEQ multiplex PCR. Of more than 25,000 clones listed, 75% to 90% were seen once; the top ten hold around 29%. The sequence came from an adult with an advanced solid tumor such as melanoma, head and neck, liver or kidney cancer. Specimen: CD4+ or CD8+ T cells sorted from blood, collected in a trial of the OX40 agonist ivuxolimab. The chain uses TRBV13 and TRBJ2-1; 8 bases are a match to TRBD2. The CDR3: CASRSSGGPYNEQFF. CDR3 DNA sequence: TGTGCCAGCAGATCGAGCGGGGGACCCTACAATGAGCAGTTCTTC.